This T cell receptor beta chain was documented in a study of cytomegalovirus exposure and HLA in healthy donors. The study ran its PCR with 60 Vbeta and 13 Jbeta primers. Repertoires were generated with immunoSEQ multiplex PCR, while TCRdb's copy carries only in-frame clones and drops some. Among under 150,000 clones listed, 55% to 75% were seen once. V gave up 5 bases and J gave up 5 bases, with 12 bases separating them. Germline CDR1 reads LNHDA; CDR2 reads SQIVND (reference sequence). This CDR3 has 13 amino acids. The material sequenced was PBMCs. This TCR was recovered from a man younger than 45 in good health and CMV-seropositive. This chain connects TRBV19 to TRBJ1-2, with D unresolved. The DNA of the CDR3 is TGTGCCAGTAGTGGACGGGGATGGTATGGCTACACCTTC. Its protein is CASSGRGWYGYTF.